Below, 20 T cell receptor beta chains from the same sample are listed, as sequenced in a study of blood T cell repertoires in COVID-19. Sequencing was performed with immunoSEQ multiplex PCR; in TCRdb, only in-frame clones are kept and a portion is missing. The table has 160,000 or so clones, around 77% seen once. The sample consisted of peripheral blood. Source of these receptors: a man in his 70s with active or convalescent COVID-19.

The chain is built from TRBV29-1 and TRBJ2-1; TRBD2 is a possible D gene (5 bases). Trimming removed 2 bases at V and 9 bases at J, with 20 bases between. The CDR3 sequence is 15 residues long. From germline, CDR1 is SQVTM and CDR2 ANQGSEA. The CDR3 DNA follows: TGCAGCGTTGAACCATCCGAGGGCAGGCCCGGTGAGCAGTTCTTC. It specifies CSVEPSEGRPGEQFF.

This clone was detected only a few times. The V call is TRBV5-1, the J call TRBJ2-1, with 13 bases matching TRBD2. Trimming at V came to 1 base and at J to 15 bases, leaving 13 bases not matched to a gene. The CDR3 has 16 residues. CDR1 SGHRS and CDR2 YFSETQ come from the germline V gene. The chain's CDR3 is CASSLTGLAGAPTMFF. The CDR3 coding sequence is TGCGCCAGCAGCTTGACCGGACTAGCGGGAGCCCCTACAATGTTCTTC.

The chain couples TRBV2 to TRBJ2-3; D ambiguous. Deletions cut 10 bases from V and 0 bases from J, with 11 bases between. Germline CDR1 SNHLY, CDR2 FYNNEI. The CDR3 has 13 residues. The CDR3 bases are TGTGCCACCCCAGACTTAAGCACAGATACGCAGTATTTT. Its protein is CATPDLSTDTQYF.

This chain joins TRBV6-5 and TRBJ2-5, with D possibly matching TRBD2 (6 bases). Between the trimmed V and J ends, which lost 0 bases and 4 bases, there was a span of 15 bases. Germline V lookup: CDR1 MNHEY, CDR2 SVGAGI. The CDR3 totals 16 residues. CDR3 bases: TGTGCCAGCAGTTACTCGCCGGGAGTAAGGGCAGAGACCCAGTACTTC. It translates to CASSYSPGVRAETQYF.

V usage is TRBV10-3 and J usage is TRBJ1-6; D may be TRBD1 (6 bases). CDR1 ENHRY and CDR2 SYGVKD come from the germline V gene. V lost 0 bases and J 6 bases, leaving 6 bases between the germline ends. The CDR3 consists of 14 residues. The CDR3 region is CAISESQGNSPLHF. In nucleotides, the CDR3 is TGTGCCATCAGTGAGTCACAGGGTAATTCACCCCTCCACTTT.

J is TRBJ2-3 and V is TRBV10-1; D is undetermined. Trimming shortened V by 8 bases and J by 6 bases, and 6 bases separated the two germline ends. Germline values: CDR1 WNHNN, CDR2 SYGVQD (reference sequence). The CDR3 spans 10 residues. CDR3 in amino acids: CASPVDTQYF. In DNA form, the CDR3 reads TGCGCCAGCCCGGTCGATACGCAGTATTTT.

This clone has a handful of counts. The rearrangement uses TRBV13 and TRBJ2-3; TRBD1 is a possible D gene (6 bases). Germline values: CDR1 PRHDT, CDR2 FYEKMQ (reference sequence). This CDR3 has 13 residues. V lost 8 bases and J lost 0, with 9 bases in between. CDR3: CASGGSSTDTQYF. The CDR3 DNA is TGTGCCAGCGGGGGCTCTAGCACAGATACGCAGTATTTT.

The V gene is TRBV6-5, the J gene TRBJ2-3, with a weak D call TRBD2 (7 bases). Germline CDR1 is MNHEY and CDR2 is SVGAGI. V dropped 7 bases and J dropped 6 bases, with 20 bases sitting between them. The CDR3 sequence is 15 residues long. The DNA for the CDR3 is TGTGCCAGCAAATCCCAATTTGCGGGGGCGGATACGCAGTATTTT. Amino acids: CASKSQFAGADTQYF.

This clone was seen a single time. In DNA form, the CDR3 reads TGTGCCAGTAGTATGGATCCCGCGGGACTAGCGGGGGGGCGCTACAATGAGCAGTTCTTC. This codes for CASSMDPAGLAGGRYNEQFF. The chain joins TRBV19 to TRBJ2-1, with TRBD2 matching 16 bases. Germline lookup yields CDR1 LNHDA and CDR2 SQIVND (reference sequence). V lost 3 bases, J lost 3 bases, and 11 bases stayed unmatched. The CDR3 consists of 20 residues. Combining the CDR3 with reference TRBV19 and TRBJ2-1 gives the whole variable domain DGGITQSPKYLFRKEGQNVTLSCEQNLNHDAMYWYRQDPGQGLRLIYYSQIVNDFQKGDIAEGYSVSREKKESFPLTVTSAQKNPTAFYLCASSMDPAGLAGGRYNEQFFGPGTRLTVL.

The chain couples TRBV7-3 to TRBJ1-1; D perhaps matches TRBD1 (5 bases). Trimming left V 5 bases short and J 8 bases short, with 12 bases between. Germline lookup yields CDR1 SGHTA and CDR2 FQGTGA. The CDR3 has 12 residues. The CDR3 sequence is CASSPGNMEAFF. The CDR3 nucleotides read TGTGCCAGCAGCCCAGGGAACATGGAAGCTTTCTTT.

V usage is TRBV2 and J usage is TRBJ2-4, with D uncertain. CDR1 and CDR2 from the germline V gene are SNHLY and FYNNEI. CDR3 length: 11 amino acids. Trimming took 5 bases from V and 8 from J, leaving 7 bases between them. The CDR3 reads CASSYGDIQYF. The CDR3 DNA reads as TGTGCCAGCAGTTACGGTGACATTCAGTACTTC.

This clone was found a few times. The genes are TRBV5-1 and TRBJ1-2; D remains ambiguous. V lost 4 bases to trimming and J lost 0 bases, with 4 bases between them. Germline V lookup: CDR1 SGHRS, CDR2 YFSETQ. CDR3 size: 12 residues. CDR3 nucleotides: TGCGCCAGCAGCGAGACTAACTATGGCTACACCTTC. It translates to CASSETNYGYTF.

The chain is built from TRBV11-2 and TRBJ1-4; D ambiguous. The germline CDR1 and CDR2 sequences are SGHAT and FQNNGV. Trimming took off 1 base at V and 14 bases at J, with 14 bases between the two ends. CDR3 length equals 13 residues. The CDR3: CASSLGPTTRLFF. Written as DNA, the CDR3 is TGTGCCAGCAGCTTAGGTCCGACCACGAGGCTGTTTTTT. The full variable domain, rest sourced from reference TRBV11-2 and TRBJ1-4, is EAGVAQSPRYKIIEKRQSVAFWCNPISGHATLYWYQQILGQGPKLLIQFQNNGVVDDSQLPKDRFSAERLKGVDSTLKIQPAKLEDSAVYLCASSLGPTTRLFFGSGTQLSVL.

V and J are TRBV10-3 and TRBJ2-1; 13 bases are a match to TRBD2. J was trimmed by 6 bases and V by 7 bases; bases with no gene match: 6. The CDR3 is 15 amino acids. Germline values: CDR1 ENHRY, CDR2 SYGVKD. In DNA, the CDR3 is TGTGCCATCAAGGGGACTAGCGGGGAGGTCAATGAGCAGTTCTTC. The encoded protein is CAIKGTSGEVNEQFF.

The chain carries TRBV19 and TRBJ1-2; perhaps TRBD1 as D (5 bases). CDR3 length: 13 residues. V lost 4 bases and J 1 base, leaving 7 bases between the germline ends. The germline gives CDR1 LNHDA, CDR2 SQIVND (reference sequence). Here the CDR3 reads CASSKQDNYGYTF. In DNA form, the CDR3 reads TGTGCCAGTAGTAAACAGGATAACTATGGCTACACCTTC.

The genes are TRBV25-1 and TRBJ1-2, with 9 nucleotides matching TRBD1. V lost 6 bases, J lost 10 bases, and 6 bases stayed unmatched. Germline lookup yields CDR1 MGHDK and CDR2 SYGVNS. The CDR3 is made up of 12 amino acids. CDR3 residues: CASRRDREDYTF. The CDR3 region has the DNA TGTGCCAGCAGACGGGACAGGGAGGACTACACCTTC.

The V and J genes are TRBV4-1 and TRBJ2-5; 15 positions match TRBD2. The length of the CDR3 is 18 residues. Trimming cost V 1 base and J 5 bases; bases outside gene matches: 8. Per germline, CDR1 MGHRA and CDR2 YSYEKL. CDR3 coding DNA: TGCGCCAGCAGCCAAGGGACTAGCGGGAGGGCCGGGTTGGAGACCCAGTACTTC. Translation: CASSQGTSGRAGLETQYF.

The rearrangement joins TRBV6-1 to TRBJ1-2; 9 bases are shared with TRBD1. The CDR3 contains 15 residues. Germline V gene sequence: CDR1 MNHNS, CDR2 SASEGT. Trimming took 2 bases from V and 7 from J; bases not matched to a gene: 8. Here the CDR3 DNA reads TGTGCCAGCAGTGAACTTACGGGACAGGGTTTTGGCTACACCTTC. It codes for CASSELTGQGFGYTF.

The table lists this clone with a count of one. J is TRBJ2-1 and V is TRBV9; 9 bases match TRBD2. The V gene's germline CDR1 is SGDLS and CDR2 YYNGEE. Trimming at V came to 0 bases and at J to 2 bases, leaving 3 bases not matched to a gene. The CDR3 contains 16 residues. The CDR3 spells CASSVGASGTYNEQFF. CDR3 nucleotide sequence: TGTGCCAGCAGCGTAGGGGCTAGCGGGACCTACAATGAGCAGTTCTTC.

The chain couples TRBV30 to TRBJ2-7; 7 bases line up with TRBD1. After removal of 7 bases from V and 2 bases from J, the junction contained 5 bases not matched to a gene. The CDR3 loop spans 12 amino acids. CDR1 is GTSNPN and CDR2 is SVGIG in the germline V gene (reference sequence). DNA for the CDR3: TGTGCCTTGAAGGGACAGCCCTACGAGCAGTACTTC. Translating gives CALKGQPYEQYF.